The clone carrying this TCR beta chain has a handful of counts. This sample is part of a study of blood T cell repertoires in COVID-19. The CDR3 extends over 14 amino acids. The germline V and J ends were trimmed by 2 bases and 6 bases, with 11 bases remaining between them. Germline-derived CDR1 and CDR2 are MNHNS and SASEGT. In the study's own analysis: How many nucleated cells were present was estimated from reference gene primer amplification. The assay was immunoSEQ multiplex PCR, and TCRdb's table has in-frame clones only and misses some. That table furnishes V, J and clone size, whereas the DNA furnished D and trimming. The sample includes about 59,000 clones, around 82% of them seen just once.

Sequencing used peripheral blood. V and J are TRBV6-1 and TRBJ2-1; a possible D gene is TRBD1 (5 bases). The receptor was derived from a man in his 60s with acute or convalescent COVID-19. CDR3 in amino acids: CASSETQGFNEQFF. CDR3 nucleotide sequence: TGTGCCAGCAGTGAAACCCAGGGTTTCAATGAGCAGTTCTTC.